This T cell receptor (beta chain) derives from a study of blood T cell repertoires in COVID-19. Overall study: The United States, Italy and Spain were the sources of the acute and convalescent COVID-19 samples. The analysed material was cDNA or gDNA that came from T cells, B-cell-depleted T cells, or PBMCs.

This clone was recorded only once. The assay was immunoSEQ multiplex PCR, and TCRdb's table has in-frame clones only and misses some. The data contain 250,000 to 300,000 clones, around nine tenths of them singletons. The CDR3 contains 13 residues. Germline CDR1 and CDR2: LGHNA and YNFKEQ. The V and J ends lost 0 bases and 5 bases respectively, with 5 bases between them. Sequenced: PBMCs or T cells enriched from blood (not recorded which). The sequence was obtained from a woman aged 50 to 60 who had been exposed to COVID-19. The chain links TRBV4-2 to TRBJ1-5; D unclear. The CDR3 coding sequence is TGTGCCAGCAGCCAAGATGCAGATCAGCCCCAGCATTTT. Translating gives CASSQDADQPQHF.